Below, 9 T cell receptor beta chains from the same sample are listed, as sequenced in a study of monozygotic twins with inflammatory bowel disease. TCRdb re-called the 5' RACE reads; every CDR3 protein appears as one record, without DNA. The sample has some 83,000 distinct CDR3 sequences, and its top ten clones hold 7.4%. Sequencing was carried out using blood. These receptors originate from a human donor with ulcerative colitis or Crohn's disease, or a healthy co-twin of an affected twin (not recorded which).

V is TRBV20-1 and J is TRBJ2-7; TCRdb picks TRBD2, but there is no DNA to check that call. The CDR3 consists of 13 residues. Per the germline V gene, CDR1 is DFQATT and CDR2 is SNEGSKA (reference sequence). The CDR3 here is CSARHSGAHEQYF.

V is TRBV20-1 and J is TRBJ2-3; TCRdb reports TRBD2, a call that lacks DNA to check it against. The germline CDR1 and CDR2 sequences are DFQATT and SNEGSKA (reference sequence). CDR3 length equals 19 residues. The CDR3: CSASGLAENPHFHTDTQYF.

This sequence joins TRBV29-1 and TRBJ2-7; TCRdb outputs TRBD1, but without DNA this stays unchecked. Germline V gives CDR1 SQVTM, CDR2 ANQGSEA. There are 11 residues in the CDR3. CDR3 protein: CSAQGNYEQYF.

The CDR3 is CAIRGQGGTGELFF. The rearrangement uses TRBV10-3 and TRBJ2-2; no DNA is available, so the TRBD1 call from TCRdb remains unchecked. Germline lookup yields CDR1 ENHRY and CDR2 SYGVKD. CDR3 length: 14 amino acids.

The rearrangement joins TRBV18 to TRBJ1-2. Germline V gene data show CDR1 as KGHSH and CDR2 as LQKENI. The CDR3 sequence is 13 residues long. The CDR3 is CASSPGEEGGYTF. Drawing the rest from reference TRBV18 and TRBJ1-2, the complete variable domain is NAGVMQNPRHLVRRRGQEARLRCSPMKGHSHVYWYRQLPEEGLKFMVYLQKENIIDESGMPKERFSAEFPKEGPSILRIQQVVRGDSAAYFCASSPGEEGGYTFGSGTRLTVV.

The gene calls are TRBV4-1 and TRBJ2-1; TCRdb lists TRBD2, though no DNA is available to test this call. Germline CDR1 is MGHRA and CDR2 is YSYEKL. The length of the CDR3 is 16 residues. The CDR3 loop is CASRNLAGERRNEQFF.

This chain joins TRBV6-5 and TRBJ1-2; TCRdb's D call of TRBD1 is untestable without DNA. CDR1 and CDR2 (germline): MNHEY, SVGAGI. This CDR3 region has 13 residues. CDR3 residues: CASSYSRGQPSAF.

V usage is TRBV5-1 and J usage is TRBJ1-6; TCRdb reports TRBD1, a call that lacks DNA to check it against. Germline values: CDR1 SGHRS, CDR2 YFSETQ. The CDR3 has 16 residues. CDR3 residues: CASSLAGRNILSPLHF.

The gene calls are TRBV15 and TRBJ2-1. CDR1 and CDR2 from the germline V gene are LNHNV and YYDKDF (reference sequence). The CDR3 extends over 11 amino acids. The CDR3 sequence: CATSREEEQFF. The full variable domain, with the rest looked up from reference TRBV15 and TRBJ2-1, is DAMVIQNPRYQVTQFGKPVTLSCSQTLNHNVMYWYQQKSSQAPKLLFHYYDKDFNNEADTPDNFQSRRPNTSFCFLDIRSPGLGDTAMYLCATSREEEQFFGPGTRLTVL.